This T cell receptor beta chain emerged from a study of control samples from healthy donors and cancer patients (dated by TCRdb to the early 2020s). As concerns this clone: Its target antigen remains unknown. Base quality data are lacking; no much larger clone is found one base away.

The germline V end is reduced by 0 bases and the J end by 14 bases; junction bases left unmatched: 5. CDR1 and CDR2 were assigned from the germline V gene as LGHNA and YNFKEQ. Reading from cysteine to phenylalanine, the CDR3 counts 13 amino acids. Only the CDR3 region is kept as DNA, spanning 39 bases read in frame from base 1. Preparation of the library involved the immunoSEQ multiplex PCR assay. Here the immuneACCESS table is served through TCRdb, limited to in-frame sequences with V and J called. Missing clones are a known gap in these copies; in checked studies unresolved V genes cover under half, and the rest lacks a known reason. The sample table lists more than 100,000 clones, approximately 89% of them with a count of one. The top ten hold around 8.1% of the sample.

The specimen sequenced was blood. The receptor was isolated from a man aged 18 to 30 in good health. The chain joins TRBV4-2 to TRBJ2-1, with TRBD2 matching 9 junction bases. The DNA reads as follows: TGTGCCAGCAGCCAAGATCAAGGGACTAGCAAGTTCTTC. Its amino acids are CASSQDQGTSKFF.